This is a list of T cell receptor beta chains from one sample in a study of cytomegalovirus exposure and HLA in healthy donors. The data were produced by immunoSEQ multiplex PCR, yet TCRdb's version contains in-frame clones alone and is incomplete. The data show 90,000 to 120,000 clones, more than 75% seen once. The specimen sequenced was PBMCs. The receptors originated from a woman aged 50 to 60 in good health and CMV-seropositive. Both conserved end residues are part of each CDR3. A D gene is named only where the DNA matches it firmly. Only some rows state a clone size, as once, few, many or a class for expanded clones.

v_gene	j_gene	d_gene	abundance	CDR3aa	CDR3nt
TRBV5-5	TRBJ2-5	TRBD1	-	CASSLQGFETQYF	TGTGCCAGCAGCTTACAGGGGTTCGAGACCCAGTACTTC
TRBV6-5	TRBJ2-1	-	-	CASSPGNEQFF	TGTGCCAGCAGCCCCGGTAATGAGCAGTTCTTC
TRBV18	TRBJ1-6	-	-	CASSPPGGGNSPLHF	TGTGCCAGCTCACCCCCGGGGGGGGGTAATTCACCCCTCCACTTT
TRBV7-6	TRBJ2-2	TRBD1	-	CASSLDRTGESRTGELFF	TGTGCCAGCAGCTTAGACAGGACAGGGGAGAGCAGGACCGGGGAGCTGTTTTTT
TRBV4-1	TRBJ2-1	TRBD1	-	CASSQDEDRAYNEQFF	TGCGCCAGCAGCCAAGATGAGGACAGGGCCTACAATGAGCAGTTCTTC
TRBV6-1	TRBJ1-1	-	-	CASSDSTGNTEAFF	TGTGCCAGCAGTGATTCGACAGGGAACACTGAAGCTTTCTTT
TRBV5-5	TRBJ1-5	-	-	CASSWEGLSNQPQHF	TGTGCCAGCAGCTGGGAGGGACTTAGCAATCAGCCCCAGCATTTT
TRBV30	TRBJ1-1	-	-	CAWSGLGITEAFF	TGTGCCTGGAGTGGACTAGGGATCACTGAAGCTTTCTTT
TRBV6-5	TRBJ2-6	-	-	CASARGQSGANVLTF	TGTGCCAGCGCCAGGGGCCAGTCTGGGGCCAACGTCCTGACTTTC
TRBV7-9	TRBJ2-3	TRBD1	-	CASSSGQVQDTQYF	TGTGCCAGCAGCTCCGGACAGGTTCAAGATACGCAGTATTTT
TRBV5-1	TRBJ2-4	-	-	CASSLESIKNIQYF	TGCGCCAGCAGCTTGGAAAGCATCAAAAACATTCAGTACTTC
TRBV2	TRBJ2-5	-	few	CASTLGGQETQYF	TGTGCCAGCACCCTAGGCGGACAAGAGACCCAGTACTTC
TRBV7-3	TRBJ2-7	TRBD1	few	CASSSPTGVEQYF	TGTGCCAGCAGCTCGCCTACAGGGGTCGAGCAGTACTTC
TRBV7-3	TRBJ2-5	-	-	CASSLSPQETQYF	TGTGCCAGCAGCTTAAGTCCCCAGGAGACCCAGTACTTC
TRBV2	TRBJ2-7	TRBD2	-	CASSEGLAGPYEQHF	TGTGCCAGCAGTGAGGGACTAGCGGGCCCCTACGAGCAGCACTTC
TRBV6-5	TRBJ2-7	-	-	CASSAGLSSYEQYF	TGTGCCAGCAGTGCCGGACTGAGCTCCTACGAGCAGTACTTC